This T cell receptor beta chain was sequenced in a study of early T cells in non-severe SARS-CoV-2 infection. Whole-study context: RNA in bulk from unsorted whole blood was sequenced, and chains were unpaired. General study findings and limits: Matching results from VDJdb favored anti-spike CD8 responses, leaving private and CD4 specificities undetected.

A note on this clonotype: No antigen is known for it.

Trimming removed 5 bases from V and 5 bases from J; junction bases left unmatched: 6. The CDR3 is 14 amino acids. Germline V CDR1 and CDR2: KGHSH, LQKENI. Unique molecular identifiers were attached to individual cDNA molecules. From the 5' RACE reads, TCRdb called clonotypes with MiXCR, one entry per CDR3 protein. Seen here are 20,000 to 25,000 distinct CDR3 sequences, about 5.7% observed once, and the top ten hold around 13%. The chain has TRBV18 and TRBJ1-5; 7 bases agree with TRBD1. The sequence came from an adult who was a healthcare worker with PCR-confirmed SARS-CoV-2 infection or an uninfected control (not recorded which). The sample in question was whole blood, obtained at baseline. The DNA of the CDR3 is TGTGCCAGCTCATCGACAGGGTCAGATCAGCCCCAGCATTTT. Its translation is CASSSTGSDQPQHF.